The 11 T cell receptor beta chains reported below all come from one sample, sequenced in a study of metastatic and nonmetastatic thyroid tumors. TCRdb re-analyzed the PCR reads through MiXCR. The sample holds thousands of clones; over 25% are singletons and the top ten take around half. No treatment had been given to any patient before thyroid surgery. Input material: adjacent normal tissue. The receptors derive from a female donor with papillary thyroid cancer or a benign thyroid nodule (not recorded which). Some clones in this sample may be carry-over from other donors' samples.

CDR3 in amino acids: CASSSGVRYNEQFF. DNA of the CDR3: TGTGCCAGCAGTTCAGGTGTCCGTTACAATGAGCAGTTCTTC. The chain combines TRBV28 with TRBJ2-1, with D unclear. V was pared by 4 bases and J by 4 bases, with 11 bases between. This CDR3 has 14 residues. CDR1 and CDR2 (germline): MDHEN, SYDVKM.

The rearrangement uses TRBV5-4 and TRBJ1-2, with D unclear. Per germline, CDR1 SGHNT and CDR2 YYREEE (reference sequence). Trimming took 0 bases from V and 1 from J, leaving 4 bases between them. The CDR3 runs to 13 residues. In DNA form, the CDR3 reads TGTGCCAGCAGCTTGGACAGTAACTATGGCTACACCTTC. This sequence encodes CASSLDSNYGYTF. The full variable domain, completed using reference TRBV5-4 and TRBJ1-2, is ETGVTQSPTHLIKTRGQQVTLRCSSQSGHNTVSWYQQALGQGPQFIFQYYREEENGRGNFPPRFSGLQFPNYSSELNVNALELDDSALYLCASSLDSNYGYTFGSGTRLTVV.

A few counts support this clone. The chain employs TRBV12-5 and TRBJ2-2; tentatively, D is TRBD1 or TRBD2 (5 bases each). CDR1 LGHNT and CDR2 FRNRAP come from the germline V gene. Deletions cut 6 bases from V and 2 bases from J, with 13 bases between. CDR3 length: 15 amino acids. The CDR3 here is CASGPPGANTGELFF. CDR3 nucleotides: TGTGCTAGTGGCCCTCCCGGGGCAAACACCGGGGAGCTGTTTTTT.

The J gene is TRBJ2-7, the V gene TRBV11-2, with 11 bases matching TRBD2. The CDR3 is made up of 16 amino acids. In germline, CDR1 is SGHAT, CDR2 FQNNGV. V was clipped by 3 bases and J by 2 bases; unmatched bases: 6. CDR3 DNA sequence: TGTGCCAGCAGCTTTTACCAGACTAGCGGGACCTACGAGCAGTACTTC. Protein: CASSFYQTSGTYEQYF.

Here the CDR3 DNA reads TGTGCCAGTAGTGCTATCAACGGAAGGGGATCGTTGGATGAGCAGTTCTTC. Its translation is CASSAINGRGSLDEQFF. V usage is TRBV19 and J usage is TRBJ2-1, with D possibly TRBD1 on 5 matching bases. The CDR3 totals 17 residues. CDR1 and CDR2 from the germline V gene are LNHDA and SQIVND (reference sequence). V was cut by 5 bases and J by 8 bases, with 25 bases left in between. The full variable domain, with the rest looked up from reference TRBV19 and TRBJ2-1, is DGGITQSPKYLFRKEGQNVTLSCEQNLNHDAMYWYRQDPGQGLRLIYYSQIVNDFQKGDIAEGYSVSREKKESFPLTVTSAQKNPTAFYLCASSAINGRGSLDEQFFGPGTRLTVL.

The V call is TRBV6-2 or TRBV6-3, the J call TRBJ1-5; a weak D match, TRBD1 (6 bases). Per the germline V gene, CDR1 is MNHEY and CDR2 is SVGEGT. The CDR3 covers 17 residues. With 4 bases removed from V and 4 bases from J, the gap between germline ends came to 20 bases. The CDR3 DNA sequence: TGTGCCAGCAGTTCTCCGGGGGGCGGGAGCGGTAATCAGCCCCAGCATTTT. Its protein is CASSSPGGGSGNQPQHF.

V gene TRBV5-1 combines with J gene TRBJ1-5; D is uncertain. Germline CDR1 SGHRS, CDR2 YFSETQ. V shed 1 base and J shed 7 bases, with 9 bases lying between them. This CDR3 region has 13 residues. In DNA, the CDR3 is TGCGCCAGCAGCTTGTCGGGAGACCAGCCCCAGCATTTT. As protein: CASSLSGDQPQHF.

This clone was seen a few times. V is TRBV28 and J is TRBJ2-7, with TRBD2 as a possible D gene (6 bases). This CDR3 is 16 amino acids long. Germline lookup yields CDR1 MDHEN and CDR2 SYDVKM. V shed 4 bases and J shed 0 bases, with 16 bases lying between them. In nucleotides, the CDR3 is TGTGCCAGCAGTTCTCTCCTAGCGTTAAGCTCCTACGAGCAGTACTTC. As protein: CASSSLLALSSYEQYF.

A remark on this clone: The same CDR3 is also encoded by other DNA sequences in this sample. This sequence joins TRBV5-1 and TRBJ2-7; 8 positions agree with TRBD2. CDR3 length equals 15 residues. V lost 3 bases and J lost 2; bases outside the gene matches: 7. CDR1 and CDR2 (germline): SGHRS, YFSETQ. CDR3 amino acids: CASSSPGLGTYEQYF. Written as DNA, the CDR3 is TGCGCCAGCAGCTCTCCGGGACTAGGAACCTACGAGCAGTACTTC.

The J gene is TRBJ2-2, the V gene TRBV11-2; no clear D. The CDR3 covers 14 residues. Between the trimmed V and J ends, which lost 0 bases and 1 base, there was a span of 3 bases. Looked up from germline, CDR1 is SGHAT and CDR2 is FQNNGV. The CDR3 nucleotides read TGTGCCAGCAGCTTAGAAGGGAACACCGGGGAGCTGTTTTTT. The encoded protein is CASSLEGNTGELFF.

The chain combines TRBV19 with TRBJ1-1; D not resolved. V lost 10 bases and J 4 bases, leaving 13 bases between the germline ends. This CDR3 has 12 amino acids. Germline values: CDR1 LNHDA, CDR2 SQIVND (reference sequence). The chain's CDR3 is CATGPGATEAFF. In DNA form, the CDR3 reads TGTGCCACCGGGCCCGGAGCCACTGAAGCTTTCTTT.